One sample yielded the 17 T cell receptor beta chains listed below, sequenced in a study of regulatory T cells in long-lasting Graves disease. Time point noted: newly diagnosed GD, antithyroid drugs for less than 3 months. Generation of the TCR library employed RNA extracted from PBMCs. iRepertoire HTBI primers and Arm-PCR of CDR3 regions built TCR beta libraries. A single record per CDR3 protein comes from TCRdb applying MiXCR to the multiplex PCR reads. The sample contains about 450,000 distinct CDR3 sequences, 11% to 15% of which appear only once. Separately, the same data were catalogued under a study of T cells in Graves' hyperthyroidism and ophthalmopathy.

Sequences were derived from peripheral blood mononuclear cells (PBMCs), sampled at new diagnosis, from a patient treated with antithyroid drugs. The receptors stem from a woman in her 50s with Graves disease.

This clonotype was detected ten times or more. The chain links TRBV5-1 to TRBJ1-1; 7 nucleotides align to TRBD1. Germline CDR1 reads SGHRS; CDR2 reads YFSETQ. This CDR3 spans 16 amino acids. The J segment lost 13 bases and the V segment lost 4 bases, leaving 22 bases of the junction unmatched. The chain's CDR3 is CASSATTGTNSGVGFF. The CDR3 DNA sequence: TGCGCCAGCAGCGCGACGACAGGGACAAACTCCGGCGTCGGTTTCTTT.

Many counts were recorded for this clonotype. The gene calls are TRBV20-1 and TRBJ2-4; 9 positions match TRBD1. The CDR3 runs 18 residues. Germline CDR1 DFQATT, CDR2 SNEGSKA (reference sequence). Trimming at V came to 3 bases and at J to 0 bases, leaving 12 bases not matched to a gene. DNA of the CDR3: TGCAGTGCTAGGTTGGGGTACAGGGGGCCCTTAGCCAAAAACATTCAGTACTTC. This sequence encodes CSARLGYRGPLAKNIQYF.

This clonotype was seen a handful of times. CDR3 protein: CASSEQTEKLFF. CDR3 bases: TGCGCCAGCAGTGAACAGACAGAAAAACTGTTTTTT. The gene calls are TRBV10-2 and TRBJ1-4; unclear D gene. Germline loops: CDR1 WSHSY, CDR2 SAAADI. CDR3 length: 12 residues. V was trimmed by 3 bases and J by 8 bases, leaving 7 bases between them.

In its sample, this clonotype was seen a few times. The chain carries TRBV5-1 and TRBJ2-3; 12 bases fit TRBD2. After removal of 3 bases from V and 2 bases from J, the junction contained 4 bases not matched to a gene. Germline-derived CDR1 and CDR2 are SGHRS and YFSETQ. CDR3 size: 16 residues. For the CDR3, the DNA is TGCGCCAGCAGCTCCGGACTAGCGGGATTCACAGATACGCAGTATTTT. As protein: CASSSGLAGFTDTQYF.

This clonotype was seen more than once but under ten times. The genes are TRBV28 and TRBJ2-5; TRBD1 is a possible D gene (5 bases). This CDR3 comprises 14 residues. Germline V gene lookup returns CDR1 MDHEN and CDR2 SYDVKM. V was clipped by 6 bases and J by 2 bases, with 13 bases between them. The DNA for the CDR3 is TGTGCCAGCAGCAATGGACACGGGCAAGAGACCCAGTACTTC. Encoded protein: CASSNGHGQETQYF.

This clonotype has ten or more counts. In nucleotides, the CDR3 is TGTGCCAGCAGCGCTACCGGGACAGCCACACTCCCGGATACGCAGTATTTT. Protein product: CASSATGTATLPDTQYF. This chain joins TRBV28 and TRBJ2-3, with TRBD1 matching 7 bases. The trim removed 6 bases at V and 6 bases at J, leaving 18 bases unmatched. In germline, CDR1 is MDHEN, CDR2 SYDVKM. CDR3 length equals 17 residues.

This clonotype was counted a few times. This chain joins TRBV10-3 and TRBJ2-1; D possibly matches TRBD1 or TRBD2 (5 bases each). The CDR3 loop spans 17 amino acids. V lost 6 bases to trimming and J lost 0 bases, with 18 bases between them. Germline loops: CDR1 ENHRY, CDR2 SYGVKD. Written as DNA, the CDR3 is TGTGCCATCAGGGCTCCCGACGGGACGAGCTCCTACAATGAGCAGTTCTTC. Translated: CAIRAPDGTSSYNEQFF.

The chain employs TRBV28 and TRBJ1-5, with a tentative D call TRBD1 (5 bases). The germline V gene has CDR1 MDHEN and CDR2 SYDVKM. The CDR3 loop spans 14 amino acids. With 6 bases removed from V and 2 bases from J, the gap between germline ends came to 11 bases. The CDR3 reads CASRAKGGNQPQHF. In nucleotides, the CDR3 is TGTGCCAGCAGGGCTAAAGGGGGCAATCAGCCCCAGCATTTT.

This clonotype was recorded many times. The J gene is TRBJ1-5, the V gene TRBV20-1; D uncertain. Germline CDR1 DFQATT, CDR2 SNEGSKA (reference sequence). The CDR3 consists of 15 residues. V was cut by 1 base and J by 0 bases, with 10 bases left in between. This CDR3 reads CSARGNGFSNQPQHF. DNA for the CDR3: TGCAGTGCTAGAGGTAATGGGTTTAGCAATCAGCCCCAGCATTTT.

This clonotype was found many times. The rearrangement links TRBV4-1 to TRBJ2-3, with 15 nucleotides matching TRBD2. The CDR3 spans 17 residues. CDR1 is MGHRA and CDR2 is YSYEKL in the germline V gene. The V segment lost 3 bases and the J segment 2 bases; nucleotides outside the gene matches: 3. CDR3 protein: CASSQGLAGGITDTQYF. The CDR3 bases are TGCGCCAGCAGCCAGGGACTAGCGGGAGGTATCACAGATACGCAGTATTTT.

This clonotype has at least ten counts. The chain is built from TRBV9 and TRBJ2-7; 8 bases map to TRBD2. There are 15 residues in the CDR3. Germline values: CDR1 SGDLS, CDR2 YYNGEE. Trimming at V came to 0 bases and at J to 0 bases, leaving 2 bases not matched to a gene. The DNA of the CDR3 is TGTGCCAGCAGCGTAGAGGGGACTAGCTCCTACGAGCAGTACTTC. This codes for CASSVEGTSSYEQYF.

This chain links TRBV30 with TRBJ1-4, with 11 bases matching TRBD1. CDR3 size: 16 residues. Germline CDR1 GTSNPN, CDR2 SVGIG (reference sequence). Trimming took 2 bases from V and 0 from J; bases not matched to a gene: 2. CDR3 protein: CAWSRTGGSTNEKLFF. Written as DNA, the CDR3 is TGTGCCTGGAGTCGGACAGGGGGCTCAACTAATGAAAAACTGTTTTTT. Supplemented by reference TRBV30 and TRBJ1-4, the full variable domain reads SQTIHQWPATLVQPVGSPLSLECTVEGTSNPNLYWYRQAAGRGLQLLFYSVGIGQISSEVPQNLSASRPQDRQFILSSKKLLLSDSGFYLCAWSRTGGSTNEKLFFGSGTQLSVL.

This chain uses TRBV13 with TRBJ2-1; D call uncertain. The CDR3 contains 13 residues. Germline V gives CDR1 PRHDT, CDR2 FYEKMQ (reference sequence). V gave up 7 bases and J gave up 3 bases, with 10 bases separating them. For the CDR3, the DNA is TGTGCCAGCAAATCGCCAGACTACAATGAGCAGTTCTTC. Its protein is CASKSPDYNEQFF.

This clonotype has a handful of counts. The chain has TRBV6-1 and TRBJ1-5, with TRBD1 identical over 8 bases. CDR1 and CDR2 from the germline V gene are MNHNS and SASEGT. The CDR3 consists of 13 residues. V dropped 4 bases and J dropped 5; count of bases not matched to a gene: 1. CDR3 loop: CASSGDRYQPQHF. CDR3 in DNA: TGTGCCAGCAGTGGGGACAGGTATCAGCCCCAGCATTTT.

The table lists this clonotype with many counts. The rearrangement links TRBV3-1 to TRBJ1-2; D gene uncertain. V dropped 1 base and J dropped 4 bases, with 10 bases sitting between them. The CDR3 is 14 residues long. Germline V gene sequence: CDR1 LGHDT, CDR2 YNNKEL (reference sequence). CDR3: CASSQGSQAYGYTF. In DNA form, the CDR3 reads TGTGCCAGCAGCCAAGGAAGCCAAGCCTATGGCTACACCTTC.

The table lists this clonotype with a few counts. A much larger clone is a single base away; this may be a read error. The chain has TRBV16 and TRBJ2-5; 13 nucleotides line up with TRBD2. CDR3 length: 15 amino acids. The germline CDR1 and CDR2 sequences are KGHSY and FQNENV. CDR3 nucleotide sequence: TGTGCCGGCAGTCCCGGGACTAGCGGGGCGGAGACCCAGTACTTC. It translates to CAGSPGTSGAETQYF.

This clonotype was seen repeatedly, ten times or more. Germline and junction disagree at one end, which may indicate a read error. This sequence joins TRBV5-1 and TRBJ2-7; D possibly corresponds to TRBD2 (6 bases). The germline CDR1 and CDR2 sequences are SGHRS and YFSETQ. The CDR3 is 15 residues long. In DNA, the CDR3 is TGTGCCAGCAGCTTGGTCTCTGGGGGGTCCTACGAGCAGTACTTC. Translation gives CASSLVSGGSYEQYF.